The clone carrying this T cell receptor beta chain was found many times. Its target is unknown. Sequencing libraries of naive CD8 cells derived from around 20,000 to 1,000,000 sorted cells with 10%, 30% or 50% RNA. A CD8+CD4-CCR7+CD45RA+ phenotype served as the sorting definition for naive CD8 T cells. Via MiXCR, TCRdb re-called the PCR reads, giving one row per CDR3 protein. Of hundreds of thousands of distinct CDR3 sequences listed, approximately 24% are singletons. There are 16 residues in the CDR3. Trimming took 1 base from V and 6 from J, leaving 15 bases between them. From germline, CDR1 is SGHDN and CDR2 FVKESK. These data come from a study of molecular identifiers for immune sequencing clone quantification. Study-level findings and limits: Clones with over 20 RNA copies captured over 99% of effector molecules but under 1% of naive ones.

The rearrangement joins TRBV14 to TRBJ2-2; TRBD1 is a possible D gene (6 bases). The material sequenced was naive CD8+ T cells from blood, with Jurkat cell RNA spiked in. Subset denoted: FACS-sorted CD8+CD4-CCR7+CD45RA+ naive T cells. The receptor's source is a human donor in good health. Some libraries in this study had Jurkat cell RNA spiked in. In DNA form, the CDR3 reads TGTGCCAGCAGCCAAGTGGCGACAGGCGGTCCCGGGGAGCTGTTTTTT. Protein product: CASSQVATGGPGELFF.